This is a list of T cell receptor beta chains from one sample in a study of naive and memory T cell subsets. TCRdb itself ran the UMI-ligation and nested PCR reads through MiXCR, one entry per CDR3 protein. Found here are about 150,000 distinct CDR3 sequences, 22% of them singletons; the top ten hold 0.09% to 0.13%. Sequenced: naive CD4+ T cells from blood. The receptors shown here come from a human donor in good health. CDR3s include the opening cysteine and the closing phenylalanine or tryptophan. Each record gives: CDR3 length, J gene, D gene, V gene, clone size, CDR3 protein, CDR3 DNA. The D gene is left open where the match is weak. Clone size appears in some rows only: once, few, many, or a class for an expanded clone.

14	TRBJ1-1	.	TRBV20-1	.	CSARVGVAGTEAFF	TGCAGTGCTAGAGTGGGTGTCGCGGGCACTGAAGCTTTCTTT
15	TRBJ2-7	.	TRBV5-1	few	CASRSGLRDTYEQYF	TGCGCCAGCAGATCGGGACTTCGTGACACCTACGAGCAGTACTTC
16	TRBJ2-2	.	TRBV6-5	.	CASSYKMLTGPGELFF	TGTGCCAGCAGCTACAAAATGCTGACAGGCCCCGGGGAGCTGTTTTTT
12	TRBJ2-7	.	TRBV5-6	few	CASSRRLVEQYF	TGTGCCAGCAGCCGGCGATTAGTCGAGCAGTACTTC
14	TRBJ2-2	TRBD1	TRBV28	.	CASRRTGGTGELFF	TGTGCCAGCAGGCGGACAGGAGGCACCGGGGAGCTGTTTTTT
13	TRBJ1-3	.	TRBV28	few	CASSPGSGNTIYF	TGTGCCAGCAGTCCAGGGTCCGGAAACACCATATATTTT
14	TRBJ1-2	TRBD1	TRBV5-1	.	CASSVQGADYGYTF	TGCGCCAGCAGCGTACAGGGGGCGGACTATGGCTACACCTTC
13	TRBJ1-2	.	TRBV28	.	CASRPTGEDGYTF	TGTGCCAGCAGACCGACAGGAGAGGATGGCTACACCTTC
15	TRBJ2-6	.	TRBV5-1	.	CASSLGGSGANVLTF	TGCGCCAGCAGCTTGGGGGGCTCTGGGGCCAACGTCCTGACTTTC
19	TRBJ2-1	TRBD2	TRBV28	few	CASTGGTSHLAGVHNEQFF	TGTGCCAGCACCGGGGGGACGTCACATCTAGCGGGAGTCCACAATGAGCAGTTCTTC
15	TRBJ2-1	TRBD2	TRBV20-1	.	CSAGKSGRGVNEQFF	TGCAGTGCGGGGAAAAGCGGGAGAGGAGTCAATGAGCAGTTCTTC
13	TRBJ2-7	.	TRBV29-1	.	CSVASALGLEQYF	TGCAGCGTGGCCAGCGCCCTGGGCTTAGAGCAGTACTTC
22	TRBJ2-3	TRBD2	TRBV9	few	CASRSPEGTSGRSFYPRGTQYF	TGTGCCAGCAGATCGCCGGAGGGTACAAGCGGGAGAAGTTTTTATCCCCGGGGTACGCAGTATTTT
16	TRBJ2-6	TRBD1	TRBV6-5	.	CASRPSGGSGANVLTF	TGTGCCAGCAGACCATCAGGGGGTTCTGGGGCCAACGTCCTGACTTTC
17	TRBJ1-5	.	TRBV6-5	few	CASSGNRRGASNQPQHF	TGTGCCAGCAGCGGGAACAGGAGGGGGGCTAGCAATCAGCCCCAGCATTTT
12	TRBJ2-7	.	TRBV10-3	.	CAISEFLYEQYF	TGTGCCATCAGTGAGTTTCTCTACGAGCAGTACTTC
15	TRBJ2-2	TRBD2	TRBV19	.	CASSTGTSGTGELFF	TGTGCCAGTAGTACGGGGACTAGCGGGACCGGGGAGCTGTTTTTT
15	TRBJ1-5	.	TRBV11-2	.	CASSLTAASNQPQHF	TGTGCCAGCAGCTTAACGGCAGCTAGCAATCAGCCCCAGCATTTT
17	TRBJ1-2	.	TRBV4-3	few	CASSQDLGREPTYGYTF	TGCGCCAGCAGCCAAGATTTGGGGAGGGAACCCACCTATGGCTACACCTTC
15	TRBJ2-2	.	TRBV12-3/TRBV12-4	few	CASRFGTANTGELFF	TGTGCCAGCCGCTTTGGGACGGCGAACACCGGGGAGCTGTTTTTT
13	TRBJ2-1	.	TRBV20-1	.	CSARRTAPDEQFF	TGCAGTGCTAGACGGACAGCCCCCGATGAGCAGTTCTTC
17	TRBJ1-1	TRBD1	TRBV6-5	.	CASSKPSGDRYNTEAFF	TGTGCCAGCAGTAAACCTTCCGGGGACAGGTATAACACTGAAGCTTTCTTT
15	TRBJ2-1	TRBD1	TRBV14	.	CASSQDGRGRNEQFF	TGTGCCAGCAGCCAAGATGGAAGGGGGCGCAATGAGCAGTTCTTC
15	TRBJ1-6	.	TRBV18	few	CASSPRGSYNSPLHF	TGTGCCAGCTCACCAAGAGGATCCTATAATTCACCCCTCCACTTT
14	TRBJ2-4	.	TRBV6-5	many	CASSPWEAKNIQYF	TGTGCCAGCAGTCCCTGGGAAGCCAAAAACATTCAGTACTTC
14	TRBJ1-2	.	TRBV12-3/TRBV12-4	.	CASSPWQAADGYTF	TGTGCCAGCAGTCCCTGGCAGGCCGCTGATGGCTACACCTTC
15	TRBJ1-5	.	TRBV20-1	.	CSARDATGRRQPQHF	TGCAGTGCTAGAGATGCCACAGGGAGACGTCAGCCCCAGCATTTT
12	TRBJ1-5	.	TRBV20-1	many	CGAGASNQPQHF	TGCGGCGCGGGGGCTAGCAATCAGCCCCAGCATTTT
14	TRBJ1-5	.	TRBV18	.	CASSPYTSNQPQHF	TGTGCCAGCTCACCTTACACCAGCAATCAGCCCCAGCATTTT
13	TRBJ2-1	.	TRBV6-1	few	CASMRDSYNEQFF	TGTGCCAGCATGAGGGACTCCTACAATGAGCAGTTCTTC
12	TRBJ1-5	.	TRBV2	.	CASRGGPRPQHF	TGTGCCAGCAGGGGGGGGCCCCGGCCCCAGCATTTT
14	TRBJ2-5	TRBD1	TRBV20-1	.	CSARDGTAQETQYF	TGCAGTGCTAGAGATGGGACAGCACAAGAGACCCAGTACTTC
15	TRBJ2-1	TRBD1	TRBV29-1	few	CSVERQGTSYNEQFF	TGCAGCGTCGAAAGACAGGGTACTTCCTACAATGAGCAGTTCTTC
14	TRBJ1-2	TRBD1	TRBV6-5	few	CASGTAVSSYGYTF	TGTGCCAGCGGGACAGCAGTATCCTCCTATGGCTACACCTTC
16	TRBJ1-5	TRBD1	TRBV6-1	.	CASRGTDLYSNQPQHF	TGTGCCAGCCGGGGGACAGATTTATATAGCAATCAGCCCCAGCATTTT
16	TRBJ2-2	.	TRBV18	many	CASSTRGRKNTGELFF	TGTGCCAGCTCTACGAGGGGCCGAAAGAACACCGGGGAGCTGTTTTTT
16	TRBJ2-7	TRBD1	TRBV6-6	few	CASSQGQAVSLLEQYF	TGTGCCAGCAGTCAGGGACAGGCGGTTTCTCTACTCGAGCAGTACTTC
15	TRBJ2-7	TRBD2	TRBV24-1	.	CATSDQGLAASEQYF	TGTGCCACCAGTGACCAGGGACTAGCGGCCAGCGAGCAGTACTTC
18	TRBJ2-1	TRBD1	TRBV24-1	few	CATSDVQRLTGMEDEQFF	TGTGCCACCAGTGATGTACAACGACTGACAGGGATGGAGGATGAGCAGTTCTTC
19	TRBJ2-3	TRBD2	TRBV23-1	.	CASSQSKGGLAGSTDTQYF	TGCGCCAGCAGTCAATCGAAGGGGGGACTAGCGGGGAGCACAGATACGCAGTATTTT
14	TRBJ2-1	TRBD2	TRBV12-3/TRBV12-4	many	CASMATSGYNEQFF	TGTGCCAGCATGGCGACTAGCGGATACAATGAGCAGTTCTTC
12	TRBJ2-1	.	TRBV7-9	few	CAGSPILGEQFF	TGTGCCGGCAGCCCCATACTCGGTGAGCAGTTCTTC
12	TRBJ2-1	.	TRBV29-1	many	CSVGSSYNEQFF	TGCAGCGTCGGAAGCTCCTACAATGAGCAGTTCTTC
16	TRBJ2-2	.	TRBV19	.	CASERRGTLSTGELFF	TGTGCCAGTGAGAGGAGGGGCACCCTGAGCACCGGGGAGCTGTTTTTT
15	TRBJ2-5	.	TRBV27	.	CASSLSGQGRWTQYF	TGTGCCAGCAGTTTATCGGGTCAGGGTAGGTGGACCCAGTACTTC
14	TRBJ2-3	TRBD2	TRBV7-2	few	CASSLRTSRDTQYF	TGTGCCAGCAGCTTACGGACTAGTCGGGATACGCAGTATTTT
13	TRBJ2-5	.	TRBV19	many	CASSRGSSETQYF	TGTGCCAGTAGCAGGGGCTCATCGGAGACCCAGTACTTC
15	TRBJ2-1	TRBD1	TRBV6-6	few	CASSRRDRAYNEQFF	TGTGCCAGCAGTCGCCGGGACAGGGCCTACAATGAGCAGTTCTTC
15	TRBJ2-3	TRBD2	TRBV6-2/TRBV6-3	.	CASSRTSGRYGTQYF	TGTGCCAGCAGCCGGACTAGCGGGAGATATGGTACGCAGTATTTT